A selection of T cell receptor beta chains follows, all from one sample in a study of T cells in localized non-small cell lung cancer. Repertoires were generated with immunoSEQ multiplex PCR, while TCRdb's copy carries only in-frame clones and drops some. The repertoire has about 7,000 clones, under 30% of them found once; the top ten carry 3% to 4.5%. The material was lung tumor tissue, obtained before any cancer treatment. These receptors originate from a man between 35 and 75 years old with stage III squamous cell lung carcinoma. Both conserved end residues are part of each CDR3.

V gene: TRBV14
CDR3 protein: CASSQEMEGVYGYTF

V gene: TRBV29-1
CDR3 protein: CSGGTGFYEQYF

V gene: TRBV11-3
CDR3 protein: CASSPQGALRTGNTIYF

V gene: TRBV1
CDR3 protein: CASSAEGLAGEDEQFF

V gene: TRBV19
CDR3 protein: CASSHGVQAKLNYGYTF

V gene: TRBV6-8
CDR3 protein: CASTDGNSYEQYF

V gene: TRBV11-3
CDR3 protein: CASSGPGVGYGYTF

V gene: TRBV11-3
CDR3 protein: CASSSFAGGPVETQYF

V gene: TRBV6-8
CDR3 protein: CASSVHVPGQGLDTEAFF

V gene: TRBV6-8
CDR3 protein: CAISPTGSNEKLFF

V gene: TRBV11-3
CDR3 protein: CASSYLTGTTVSGNTIYF

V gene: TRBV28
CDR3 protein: CASSRTGILNQPQHF

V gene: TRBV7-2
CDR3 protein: CASRKGVLGEQYF

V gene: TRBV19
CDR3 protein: CASKFGGGHTGELFF

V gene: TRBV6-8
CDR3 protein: CASSVESGANVLTF

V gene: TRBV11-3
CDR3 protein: CASSLVSRPPGQTLYEQYF

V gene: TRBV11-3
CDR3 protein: CASSPWVRENYEQYF

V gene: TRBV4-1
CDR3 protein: CASSQKGVGGNTEAFF

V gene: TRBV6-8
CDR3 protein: CASRRGLAGAFSYNEQFF

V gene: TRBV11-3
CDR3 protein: CASSQTGQGGNTIYF

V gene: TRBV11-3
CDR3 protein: CASSSLQGALTGETQYF

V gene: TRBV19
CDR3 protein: CASSRRWDREETQYF

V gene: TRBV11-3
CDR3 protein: CASSTWTSGGYNEQFF

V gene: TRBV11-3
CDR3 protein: CASSRPSVAKNIQYF

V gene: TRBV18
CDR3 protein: CASSPPVAGVGEQYF

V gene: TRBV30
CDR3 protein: CAWTLGGTTYGYTF

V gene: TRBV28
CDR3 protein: CASSSRWASRHNEQFF

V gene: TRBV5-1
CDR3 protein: CASSQSQGGYEKLFF

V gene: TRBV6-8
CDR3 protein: CASSAHRDNEQFF

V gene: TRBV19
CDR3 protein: CASSYTTTNEKLFF

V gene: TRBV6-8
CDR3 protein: CASSLGGTGVNGYTF

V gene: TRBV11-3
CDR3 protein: CASSLDRGPFNEQFF

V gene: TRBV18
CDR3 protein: CASSPRRMNTEAFF

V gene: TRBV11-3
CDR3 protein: CASSPGTSGSTDTQYF

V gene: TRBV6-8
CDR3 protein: CASSYSYLAGAFYNEQFF

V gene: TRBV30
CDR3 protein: CAWSRGGGNTIYF

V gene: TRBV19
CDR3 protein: CASSHGGGRETQYF

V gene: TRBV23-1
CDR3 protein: CASSQSGRSDQPQHF

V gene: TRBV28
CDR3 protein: CASSLSIRSEQYF

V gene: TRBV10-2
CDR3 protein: CASSAQGGITEAFF

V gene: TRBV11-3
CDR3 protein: CASSFIGRTPGETQYF